This TCR beta chain came from a study of glioma-infiltrating T cells after dendritic cell vaccination. Notes on the study in general: Survival was not directly related to TCR clonality in these patients.

This clone was counted a few times. Its antigen is not known. The V end was cut by 4 bases, the J end by 4 bases, with 8 bases between. The CDR3 is 13 residues long. Per the germline V gene, CDR1 is SGHTA and CDR2 is FQGNSA. Patients had residual fresh-frozen tumor tissue and more than two years of survival data. All glioblastoma patients lacked an isocitrate dehydrogenase mutation. Amplification used 60 V beta primers and 13 J beta primers. Only in-frame clones appear in the TCRdb table, and some are missing; sequencing was by immunoSEQ multiplex PCR. The repertoire has approximately 67,000 clones, 81% of them found once; the top ten carry roughly 7.9%.

The chain is built from TRBV7-2 and TRBJ2-1; D is possibly TRBD2 (6 bases). Sequences were derived from blood, sampled before dendritic cell vaccination. This TCR was recovered from a human donor with glioblastoma. CDR3 residues: CASSSGLYNEQFF. The CDR3 DNA reads as TGTGCCAGCAGCTCGGGACTGTACAATGAGCAGTTCTTC.